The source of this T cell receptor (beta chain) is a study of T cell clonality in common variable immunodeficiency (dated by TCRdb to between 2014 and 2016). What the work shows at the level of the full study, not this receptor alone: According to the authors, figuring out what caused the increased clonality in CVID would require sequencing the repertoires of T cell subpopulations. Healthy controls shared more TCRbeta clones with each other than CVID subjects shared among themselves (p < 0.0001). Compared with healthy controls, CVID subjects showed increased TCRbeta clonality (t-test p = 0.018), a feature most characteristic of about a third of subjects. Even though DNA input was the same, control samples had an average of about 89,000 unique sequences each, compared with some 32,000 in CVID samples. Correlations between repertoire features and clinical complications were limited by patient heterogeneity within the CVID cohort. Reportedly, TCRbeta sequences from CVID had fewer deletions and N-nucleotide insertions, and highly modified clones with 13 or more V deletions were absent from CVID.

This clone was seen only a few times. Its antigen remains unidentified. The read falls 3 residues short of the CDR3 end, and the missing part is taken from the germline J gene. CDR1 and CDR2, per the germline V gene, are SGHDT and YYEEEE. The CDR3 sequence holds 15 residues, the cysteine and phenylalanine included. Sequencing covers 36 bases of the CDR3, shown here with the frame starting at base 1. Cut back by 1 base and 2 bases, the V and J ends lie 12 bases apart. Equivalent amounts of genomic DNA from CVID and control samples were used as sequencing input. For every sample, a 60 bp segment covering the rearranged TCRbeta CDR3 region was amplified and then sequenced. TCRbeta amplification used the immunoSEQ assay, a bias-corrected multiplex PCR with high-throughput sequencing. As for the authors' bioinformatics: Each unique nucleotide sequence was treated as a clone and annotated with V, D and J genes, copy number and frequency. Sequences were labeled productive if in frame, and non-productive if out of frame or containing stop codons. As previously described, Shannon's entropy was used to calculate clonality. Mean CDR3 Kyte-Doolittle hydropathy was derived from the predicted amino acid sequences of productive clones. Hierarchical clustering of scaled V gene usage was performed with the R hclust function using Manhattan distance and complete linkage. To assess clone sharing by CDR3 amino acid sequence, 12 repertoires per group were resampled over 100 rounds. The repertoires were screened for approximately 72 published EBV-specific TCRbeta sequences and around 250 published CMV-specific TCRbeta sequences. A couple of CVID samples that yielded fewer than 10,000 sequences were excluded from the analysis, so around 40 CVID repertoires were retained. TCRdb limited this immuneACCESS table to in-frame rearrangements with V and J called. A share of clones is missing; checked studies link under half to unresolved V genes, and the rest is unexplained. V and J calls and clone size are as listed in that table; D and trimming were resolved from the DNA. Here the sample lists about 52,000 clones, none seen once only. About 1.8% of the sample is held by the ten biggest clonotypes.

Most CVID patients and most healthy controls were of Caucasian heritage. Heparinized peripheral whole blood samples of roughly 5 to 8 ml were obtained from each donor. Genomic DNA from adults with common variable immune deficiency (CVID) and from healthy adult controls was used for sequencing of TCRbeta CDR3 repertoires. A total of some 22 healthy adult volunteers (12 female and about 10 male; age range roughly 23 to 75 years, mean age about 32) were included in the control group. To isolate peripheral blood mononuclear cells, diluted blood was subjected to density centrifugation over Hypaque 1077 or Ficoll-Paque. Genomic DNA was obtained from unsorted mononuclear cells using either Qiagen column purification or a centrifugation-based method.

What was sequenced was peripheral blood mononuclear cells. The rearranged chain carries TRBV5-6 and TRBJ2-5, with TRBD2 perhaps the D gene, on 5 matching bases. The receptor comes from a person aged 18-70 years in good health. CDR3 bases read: TGTGCCAGCAGCTTGAGACTACTCGATCAAGAGACC. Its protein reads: CASSLRLLDQET. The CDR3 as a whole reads CASSLRLLDQETQYF.